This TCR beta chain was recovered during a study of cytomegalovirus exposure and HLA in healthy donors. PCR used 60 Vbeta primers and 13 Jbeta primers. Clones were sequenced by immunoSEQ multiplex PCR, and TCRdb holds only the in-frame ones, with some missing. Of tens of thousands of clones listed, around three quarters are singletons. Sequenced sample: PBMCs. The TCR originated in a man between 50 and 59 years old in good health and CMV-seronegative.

The CDR3: CASSQDSYNSPLHF. CDR3 bases: TGTGCCAGCTCACAGGACAGCTATAATTCACCCCTCCACTTT. The chain links TRBV18 to TRBJ1-6, with D possibly matching TRBD1 (6 bases). V was cut by 4 bases and J by 3 bases, with 7 bases left in between. CDR3 length: 14 amino acids. Germline assignment: CDR1 KGHSH and CDR2 LQKENI.